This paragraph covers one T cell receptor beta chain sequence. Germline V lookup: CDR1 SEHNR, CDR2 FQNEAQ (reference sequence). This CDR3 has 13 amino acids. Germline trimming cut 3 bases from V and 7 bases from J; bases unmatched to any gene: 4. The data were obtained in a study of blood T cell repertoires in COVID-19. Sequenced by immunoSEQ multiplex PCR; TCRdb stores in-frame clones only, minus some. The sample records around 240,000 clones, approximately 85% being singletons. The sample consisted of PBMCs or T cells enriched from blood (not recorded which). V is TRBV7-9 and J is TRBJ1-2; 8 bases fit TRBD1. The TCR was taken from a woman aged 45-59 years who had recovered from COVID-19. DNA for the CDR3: TGTGCCAGCAGCTTCACCGGGACAGGTGGCTACACCTTC. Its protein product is CASSFTGTGGYTF.